This TCR beta chain was identified in a study of shared clonotypes between healthy human individuals. Deep-level running was used for the assay. Replicate PCRs run on sorted subsets employed 200 ng DNA, 30,000 to 35,000 T cell genomes. Data came from immunoSEQ multiplex PCR; TCRdb stores just in-frame clones and leaves some out. The table has about 2.3 million clones, 85% to 95% seen once. J lost 8 bases, V lost 4 bases, and 18 bases had no gene match. Germline CDR1 SGHRS, CDR2 YFSETQ. The CDR3 totals 18 residues. The sample taken for sequencing was naive CD4+ T cells from PBMCs. Subset defined: CD45RA+ positively selected. The chain combines TRBV5-1 with TRBJ2-1; 10 bases match TRBD2. The source is a man younger than 35 in good health. Some clones in this sample may be carry-over from other donors' samples. CDR3 amino acids: CASSPGLAVSMGLDEQFF. The CDR3 DNA is TGCGCCAGCAGCCCTGGACTAGCGGTCTCAATGGGCCTAGATGAGCAGTTCTTC. The variable domain in full, with the rest retrieved from reference TRBV5-1 and TRBJ2-1, is KAGVTQTPRYLIKTRGQQVTLSCSPISGHRSVSWYQQTPGQGLQFLFEYFSETQRNKGNFPGRFSGRQFSNSRSEMNVSTLELGDSALYLCASSPGLAVSMGLDEQFFGPGTRLTVL.